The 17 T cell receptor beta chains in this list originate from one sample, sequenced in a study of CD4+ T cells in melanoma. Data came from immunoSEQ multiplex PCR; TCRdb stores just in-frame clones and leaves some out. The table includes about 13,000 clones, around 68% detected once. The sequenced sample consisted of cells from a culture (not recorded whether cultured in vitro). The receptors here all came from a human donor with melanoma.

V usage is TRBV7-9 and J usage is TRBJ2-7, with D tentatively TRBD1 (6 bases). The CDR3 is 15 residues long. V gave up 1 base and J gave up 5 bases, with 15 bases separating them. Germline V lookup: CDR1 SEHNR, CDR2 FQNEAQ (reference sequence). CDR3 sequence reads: CASSLEGGQLHEQYF. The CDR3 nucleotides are TGTGCCAGCAGCTTAGAGGGTGGACAGTTGCACGAGCAGTACTTC.

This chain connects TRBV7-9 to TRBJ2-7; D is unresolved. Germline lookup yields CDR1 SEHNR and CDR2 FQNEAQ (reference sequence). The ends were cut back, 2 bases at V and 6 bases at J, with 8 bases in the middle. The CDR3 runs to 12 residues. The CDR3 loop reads CASSLSGVEQYF. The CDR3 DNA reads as TGTGCCAGCAGCTTATCCGGAGTCGAGCAGTACTTC.

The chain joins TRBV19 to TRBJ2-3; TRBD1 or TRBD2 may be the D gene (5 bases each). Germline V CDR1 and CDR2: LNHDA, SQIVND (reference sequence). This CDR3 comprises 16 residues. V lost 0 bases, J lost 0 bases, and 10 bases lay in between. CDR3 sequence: CASSIDRGSSTDTQYF. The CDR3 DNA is TGTGCCAGTAGTATAGATCGGGGCAGTAGCACAGATACGCAGTATTTT.

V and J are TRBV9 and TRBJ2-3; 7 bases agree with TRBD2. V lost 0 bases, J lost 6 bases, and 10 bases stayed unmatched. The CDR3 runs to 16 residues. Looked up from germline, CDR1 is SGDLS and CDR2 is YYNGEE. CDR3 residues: CASSVEAGVTWDTQYF. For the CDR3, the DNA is TGTGCCAGCAGCGTAGAGGCGGGGGTAACCTGGGATACGCAGTATTTT.

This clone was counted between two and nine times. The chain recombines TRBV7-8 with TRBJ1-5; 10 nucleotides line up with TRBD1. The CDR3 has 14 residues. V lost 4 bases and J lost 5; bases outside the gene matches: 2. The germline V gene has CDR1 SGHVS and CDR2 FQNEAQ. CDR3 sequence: CASSYDRGHQPQHF. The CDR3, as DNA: TGTGCCAGCAGCTATGACAGGGGGCATCAGCCCCAGCATTTT.

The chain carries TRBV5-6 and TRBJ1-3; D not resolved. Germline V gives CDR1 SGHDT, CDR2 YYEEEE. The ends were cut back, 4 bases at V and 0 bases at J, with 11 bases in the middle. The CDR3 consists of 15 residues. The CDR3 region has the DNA TGTGCCAGCAGCCTCGGACGGAGCTCTGGAAACACCATATATTTT. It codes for CASSLGRSSGNTIYF.

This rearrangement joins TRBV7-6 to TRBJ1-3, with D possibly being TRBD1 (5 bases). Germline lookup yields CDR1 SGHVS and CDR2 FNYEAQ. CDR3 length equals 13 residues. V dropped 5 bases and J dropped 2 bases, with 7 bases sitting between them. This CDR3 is CASSPTAGNTIYF. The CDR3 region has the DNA TGTGCCAGCAGCCCGACAGCTGGAAACACCATATATTTT.

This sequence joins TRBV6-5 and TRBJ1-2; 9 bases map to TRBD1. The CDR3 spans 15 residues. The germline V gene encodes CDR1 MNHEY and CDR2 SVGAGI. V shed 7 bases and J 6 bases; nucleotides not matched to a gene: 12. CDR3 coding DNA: TGTGCCAGCACCCCTTCAGGGACAGGGATGAATGGCTACACCTTC. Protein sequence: CASTPSGTGMNGYTF.

The CDR3 spells CASTGWGSGYTF. In nucleotides, the CDR3 is TGTGCCAGCACCGGTTGGGGAAGTGGCTACACCTTC. The chain employs TRBV7-9 and TRBJ1-2; D ambiguous. The CDR3 loop spans 12 amino acids. CDR1 and CDR2 from the germline V gene are SEHNR and FQNEAQ (reference sequence). V lost 7 bases to trimming and J lost 7 bases, with 13 bases between them.

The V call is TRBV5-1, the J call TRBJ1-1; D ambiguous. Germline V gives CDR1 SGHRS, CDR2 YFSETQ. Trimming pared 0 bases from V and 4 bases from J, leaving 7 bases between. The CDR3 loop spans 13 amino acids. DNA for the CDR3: TGCGCCAGCAGCTTGGTAGTGGGCACTGAAGCTTTCTTT. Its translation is CASSLVVGTEAFF.

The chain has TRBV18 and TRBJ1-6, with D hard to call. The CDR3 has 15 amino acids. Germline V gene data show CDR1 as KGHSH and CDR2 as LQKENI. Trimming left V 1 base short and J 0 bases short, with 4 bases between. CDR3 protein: CASSPLSSYNSPLHF. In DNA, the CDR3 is TGTGCCAGCTCACCACTAAGCTCCTATAATTCACCCCTCCACTTT.

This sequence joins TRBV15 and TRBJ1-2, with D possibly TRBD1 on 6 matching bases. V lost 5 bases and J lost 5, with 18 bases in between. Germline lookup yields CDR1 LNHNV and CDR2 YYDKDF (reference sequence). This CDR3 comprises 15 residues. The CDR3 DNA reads TGTGCCACCAGCGAGGGTTTGTGGGGGCGGTATGGCTACACCTTC. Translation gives CATSEGLWGRYGYTF.

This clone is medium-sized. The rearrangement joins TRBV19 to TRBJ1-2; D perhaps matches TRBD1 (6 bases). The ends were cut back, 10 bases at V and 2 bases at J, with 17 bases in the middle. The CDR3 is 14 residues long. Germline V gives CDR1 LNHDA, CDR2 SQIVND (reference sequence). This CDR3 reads CATHREGGNYGYTF. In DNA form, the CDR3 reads TGTGCCACACACAGGGAGGGCGGCAACTATGGCTACACCTTC.

The CDR3: CASSLDRPGVSGGYTF. In DNA form, the CDR3 reads TGCGCCAGCAGCTTGGACAGACCCGGGGTATCAGGAGGCTACACCTTC. The chain joins TRBV5-1 to TRBJ1-2; D unresolved. This CDR3 is built from 16 residues. In germline, CDR1 is SGHRS, CDR2 YFSETQ. V dropped 0 bases and J dropped 8 bases, with 20 bases sitting between them.

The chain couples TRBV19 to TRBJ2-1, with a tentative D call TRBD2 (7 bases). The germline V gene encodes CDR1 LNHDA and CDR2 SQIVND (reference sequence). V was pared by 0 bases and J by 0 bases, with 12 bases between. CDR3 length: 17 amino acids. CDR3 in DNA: TGTGCCAGTAGTATAGATGGGGGCGGGAGCTCCTACAATGAGCAGTTCTTC. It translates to CASSIDGGGSSYNEQFF.

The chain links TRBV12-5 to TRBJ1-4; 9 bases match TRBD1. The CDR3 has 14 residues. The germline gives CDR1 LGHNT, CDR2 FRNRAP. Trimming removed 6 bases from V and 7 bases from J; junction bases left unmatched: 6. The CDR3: CASGPGQGGEKLFF. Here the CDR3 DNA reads TGTGCTAGTGGCCCGGGACAGGGCGGTGAAAAACTGTTTTTT.

In DNA, the CDR3 is TGCGCCAGCAGCCAGATGACAGCTAACTATGGCTACACCTTC. It encodes CASSQMTANYGYTF. The J gene is TRBJ1-2, the V gene TRBV4-1; D possibly corresponds to TRBD1 (5 bases). The V and J ends lost 3 bases and 0 bases respectively, with 8 bases between them. The CDR3 sequence is 14 residues long. In germline, CDR1 is MGHRA, CDR2 YSYEKL.